This T cell receptor (beta chain) was captured by sequencing in a study of CD8+ T cells in alopecia areata (dated by TCRdb to 2017 to 2018). Study-level background: Treated patients were enrolled in an open-label pilot trial of oral tofacitinib, 5 to 10 mg twice daily, for moderate-to-severe alopecia areata. Tofacitinib was administered for 6 to 18 months, and 6 months of follow-up off drug were then conducted to assess delayed response and recurrence. In both human patients and the C3H/HeJ mouse model, the study applied high-throughput TCRbeta sequencing to look at T cell clonal expansion in alopecia areata. In humans, TCRbeta sequencing was performed on scalp tissue and on sorted CD4+ and CD8+ peripheral blood T cells from healthy controls and from patients with patchy or totalis/universalis alopecia areata. Biopsies were taken from tofacitinib-treated patients at baseline and again at 4 and 24 weeks into treatment, and several of those patients also had a later scalp biopsy. Scalp clonality was compared among normal scalp (n=4), patchy alopecia areata scalp (n=8), and alopecia totalis/universalis scalp (n=8). RNA was extracted with the PAXgene miRNA kit for fixed scalp, the miRNeasy kit for PBMCs, and the RNeasy kit for mouse skin. immunoSEQ multiplex PCR using 35 Vbeta forward primers and 13 Jbeta reverse primers was used to amplify TCRbeta CDR3 regions.

The full study reports these points: Resident alphabeta T cells in normal human skin are also sequenced, complicating scalp TCR repertoire analysis, unlike mouse skin dominated by gammadelta T cells. Lesional scalp, especially in alopecia totalis/universalis, showed higher clonality and more expanded CD8+ clones than normal scalp, suggesting antigenic drive. Shared TCR sequences between patients were less evident than in mice, which may be partly attributable to HLA diversity in the patient population.

For this clone: It lacks a known antigen. Per-base qualities were not stored, and no clone one base away is much larger.

For CDR1 and CDR2, the germline V gene (reference sequence) lists GTSNPN and SVGIG. The cysteine opens and the phenylalanine closes a CDR3 of 14 amino acids. Kept here is only the CDR3 DNA, which spans 42 bases and is read in frame from base 1. Trimming costs V 1 base and J 0 bases, and their ends lie 9 bases apart. The time point label here, explained by the study, means: baseline before oral tofacitinib. Lesional scalp punch biopsies and peripheral blood were obtained from alopecia areata patients. After PBMCs were isolated by density centrifugation and stained for CD3, CD4 and CD8, a FACSAria was used to sort CD4+ and CD8+ T cells. Library preparation employed the immunoSEQ multiplex PCR assay. RNA was extracted from all samples and reverse transcribed into cDNA, which served as template for TCR sequencing. First-strand cDNA was synthesized using SuperScript III with a 2:1 mix of oligo-dT and random hexamers. A synthetic immune receptor repertoire was used to gauge amplification bias, and whatever bias remained was removed computationally. In the paper's pipeline: Raw reads were preprocessed to remove errors, and CDR3 was defined according to IMGT conventions as the region from the conserved cysteine to phenylalanine. To get clonality, Shannon entropy was normalized by log2 of the number of productive unique TCRs and the result was subtracted from 1. Scalp TCRbeta sequences were cross-referenced with sorted blood CD4 and CD8 repertoires so that the CD4 or CD8 identity of scalp clones could be inferred. TCRdb's version of the immuneACCESS table is confined to in-frame rearrangements and falls short of the full clone set. An unresolved V gene accounts for under half of the shortfall where checked; the remainder is of unknown origin. The V and J calls and the clone size are those of that table, but D and trimming were determined from the DNA. The sample contains some 170,000 clones, about 60% of them found a single time. Over 12% of the sample is held by the ten biggest clonotypes.

The sample was CD4+ T cells sorted from blood, taken at week 0. The chain is made from TRBV30 and TRBJ1-1; tentative D gene TRBD1, with 6 bases matching. The source is a human donor with alopecia areata. The CDR3 reads CAWSEQGLNTEAFF. The DNA reads as follows: TGTGCCTGGAGTGAACAGGGCTTGAACACTGAAGCTTTCTTT.